The clone carrying this T cell receptor beta chain was recorded many times. CDR3 length: 14 amino acids. The germline V and J ends were trimmed by 2 bases and 3 bases, with 12 bases remaining between them. Germline CDR1 reads SQVTM; CDR2 reads ANQGSEA. The entry originates in a study of neurological immune-mediated disorders. Study background: The multiple sclerosis group of 34 included roughly 31 relapsing-remitting and 3 secondary progressive patients.

TCRdb re-called the 5' RACE reads with MiXCR, one entry per CDR3 protein. Of about 70,000 distinct CDR3 sequences listed, about 3% are singletons. This receptor was obtained from a woman aged 45-59 years with multiple sclerosis. The chain couples TRBV29-1 to TRBJ2-3; D ambiguous. The sample taken for sequencing was PBMCs. The CDR3 coding sequence is TGCAGCGTTGAATGGTCGCAGACTACAGATACGCAGTATTTT. This codes for CSVEWSQTTDTQYF.